Listed here are 14 T cell receptor beta chains from one sample, sequenced in a study of early T cells in non-severe SARS-CoV-2 infection. MiXCR, applied by TCRdb to the 5' RACE reads, yields one record per CDR3 protein. In the table there are more than 45,000 distinct CDR3 sequences, roughly an eighth of which are singletons. The sequenced sample consisted of whole blood. The receptor source for this set is an adult who was a healthcare worker with PCR-confirmed SARS-CoV-2 infection or an uninfected control (not recorded which).

In this sample, this clonotype turned up many times. This sequence joins TRBV20-1 and TRBJ2-1; no reliable D call. CDR3 length: 16 amino acids. Between the trimmed V and J ends, which lost 1 base and 0 bases, there was a span of 13 bases. Looked up from germline, CDR1 is DFQATT and CDR2 is SNEGSKA (reference sequence). This CDR3 reads CSARVHSISSYNEQFF. The CDR3 DNA reads as TGCAGTGCTAGAGTCCACTCGATCAGCTCCTACAATGAGCAGTTCTTC.

This clonotype was seen once. The genes are TRBV11-2 and TRBJ1-2, with D maybe TRBD1 (5 bases). The germline V gene encodes CDR1 SGHAT and CDR2 FQNNGV. The V end lost 0 bases, the J end lost 6 bases, and 14 bases lay between the germline ends. The CDR3 has 15 amino acids. In DNA form, the CDR3 reads TGTGCCAGCAGCTTAGATACAAACAGGAGGGATGGCTACACCTTC. Amino acids: CASSLDTNRRDGYTF.

The J gene is TRBJ1-2, the V gene TRBV4-1, with no clear D. V lost 0 bases to trimming and J lost 5 bases, with 7 bases between them. This CDR3 is 13 amino acids long. CDR1 is MGHRA and CDR2 is YSYEKL in the germline V gene. The CDR3 region is CASSQDQTYGYTF. The CDR3 region has the DNA TGCGCCAGCAGCCAAGACCAGACTTATGGCTACACCTTC.

This clonotype was seen a few times. The chain uses TRBV13 and TRBJ2-7; D call uncertain. In germline, CDR1 is PRHDT, CDR2 FYEKMQ (reference sequence). Trimming removed 0 bases from V and 5 bases from J, with 11 bases in between. The CDR3 is made up of 14 amino acids. The CDR3 DNA follows: TGTGCCAGCAGCTTAGGGCTTAACGGCGACGAGCAGTACTTC. This translates into CASSLGLNGDEQYF.

This clonotype was picked up a small number of times. CDR3 region: CASNTLSSGANVLTF. CDR3 nucleotides: TGTGCCAGCAATACCCTAAGCTCTGGGGCCAACGTCCTGACTTTC. The chain couples TRBV28 to TRBJ2-6, with D hard to call. The germline V gene has CDR1 MDHEN and CDR2 SYDVKM. CDR3 length equals 15 residues. Trimming took off 7 bases at V and 0 bases at J, with 10 bases between the two ends.

V and J are TRBV9 and TRBJ2-5, with 7 nucleotides matching TRBD1. Germline-derived CDR1 and CDR2 are SGDLS and YYNGEE. V was clipped by 4 bases and J by 2 bases; unmatched bases: 5. The CDR3 length is 14 residues. The CDR3 region is CASSQSTGQETQYF. For the CDR3, the DNA is TGTGCCAGCAGCCAGTCGACAGGGCAAGAGACCCAGTACTTC.

With respect to this clonotype: A single base separates this from a much larger clone, so it may be a read error. The chain recombines TRBV5-1 with TRBJ2-3, with 7 bases fitting TRBD1. V lost 4 bases to trimming and J lost 1 base; unmatched junction nucleotides: 0. CDR3 length: 13 amino acids. The germline V gene has CDR1 SGHRS and CDR2 YFSETQ. CDR3 residues: CASSGQGTDTQYF. CDR3 in DNA: TGCGCCAGCAGCGGACAGGGCACAGATACGCAGTATTTT.

The chain couples TRBV7-2 to TRBJ1-2, with D hard to call. Germline values: CDR1 SGHTA, CDR2 FQGNSA. CDR3 length: 14 amino acids. V lost 1 base, J lost 4 bases, and 10 bases lay in between. The CDR3 DNA is TGTGCCAGCAGCTTAGAGACAAGATTCTATGGCTACACCTTC. Residues: CASSLETRFYGYTF.

V and J are TRBV3-1 and TRBJ1-5, with 7 bases identical to TRBD1. Germline trimming cut 0 bases from V and 4 bases from J; bases unmatched to any gene: 3. The germline V gene has CDR1 LGHDT and CDR2 YNNKEL (reference sequence). This CDR3 has 15 residues. CDR3 loop: CASSQDTGVNQPQHF. The CDR3 DNA reads TGTGCCAGCAGCCAAGATACAGGGGTGAATCAGCCCCAGCATTTT.

This sequence joins TRBV3-1 and TRBJ2-1; 11 positions match TRBD2. The CDR3 is 16 residues long. V trimming: 4 bases; J trimming: 3 bases; junction bases outside the gene matches: 5. Germline-derived CDR1 and CDR2 are LGHDT and YNNKEL (reference sequence). In DNA form, the CDR3 reads TGTGCCAGCAGCCCGGGGACTAGCGGAGTCTACAATGAGCAGTTCTTC. Its translation: CASSPGTSGVYNEQFF.

The chain joins TRBV29-1 to TRBJ2-3, with 16 bases fitting TRBD2. The CDR3 consists of 16 residues. V shed 6 bases, J shed 2 bases, and the junction held 5 bases outside the gene matches. Germline assignment: CDR1 SQVTM and CDR2 ANQGSEA. CDR3 DNA sequence: TGCAGCGTAGTGGGACTAGCGGGAGGGCCCACAGATACGCAGTATTTT. Its protein is CSVVGLAGGPTDTQYF.

V is TRBV15 and J is TRBJ2-7, with a possible D match to TRBD2 (5 bases). Trimming cost V 3 bases and J 3 bases, with 12 bases left between them. This CDR3 has 14 residues. The germline V gene encodes CDR1 LNHNV and CDR2 YYDKDF (reference sequence). This chain's CDR3 is CATSSTAVDYEQYF. The CDR3 DNA reads TGTGCCACCAGCAGCACAGCGGTCGACTACGAGCAGTACTTC.

This clonotype was detected many times. CDR3 protein: CASSLGDSSYNEQFF. In DNA, the CDR3 is TGTGCCAGCAGTTTGGGGGACAGCTCCTACAATGAGCAGTTCTTC. This chain connects TRBV28 to TRBJ2-1; 7 positions match TRBD1. Trimming cost V 3 bases and J 0 bases; bases outside gene matches: 2. The CDR3 consists of 15 residues. The V gene's germline CDR1 is MDHEN and CDR2 SYDVKM.

In this sample, this clonotype turned up a few times. The V call is TRBV10-2, the J call TRBJ1-4; D possibly corresponds to TRBD1 (6 bases). The CDR3 is 15 residues long. Trimming removed 6 bases from V and 0 bases from J, with 11 bases in between. The V gene's germline CDR1 is WSHSY and CDR2 SAAADI. Here the CDR3 reads CASRGTIATNEKLFF. DNA of the CDR3: TGCGCCAGCAGGGGGACAATTGCAACTAATGAAAAACTGTTTTTT.